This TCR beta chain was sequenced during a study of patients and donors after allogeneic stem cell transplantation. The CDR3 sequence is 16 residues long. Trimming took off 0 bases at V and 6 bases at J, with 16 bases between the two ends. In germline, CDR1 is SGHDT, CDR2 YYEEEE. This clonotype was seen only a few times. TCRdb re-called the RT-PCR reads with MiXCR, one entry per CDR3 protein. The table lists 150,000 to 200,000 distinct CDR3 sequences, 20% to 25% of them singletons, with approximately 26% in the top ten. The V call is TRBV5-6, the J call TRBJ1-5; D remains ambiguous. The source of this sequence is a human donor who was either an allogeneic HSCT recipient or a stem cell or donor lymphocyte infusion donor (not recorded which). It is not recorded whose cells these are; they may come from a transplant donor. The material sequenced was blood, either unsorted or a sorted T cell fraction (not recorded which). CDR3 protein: CASSLGDEGLGQPQHF. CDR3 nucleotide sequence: TGTGCCAGCAGCTTGGGAGATGAGGGTCTTGGTCAGCCCCAGCATTTT.